The clone carrying this TCR beta chain was found a few times. MiXCR, run by TCRdb on the RT-PCR reads, gives a single entry per CDR3 protein. In the table there are approximately 720,000 distinct CDR3 sequences, approximately 15% of which are singletons. CDR3 length: 16 amino acids. With 3 bases clipped from V and 5 bases from J, the junction kept 11 bases outside the gene matches. Per germline, CDR1 LNHDA and CDR2 SQIVND (reference sequence). The receptor was isolated from a female donor in good health, serving as a healthy control. The chain uses TRBV19 and TRBJ2-5; 8 bases fit TRBD2. The sequenced material came from memory CD4+ T cells from blood. CDR3 in DNA: TGTGCCAGTAGTATTAGGCGGGGGGCGGACCGGGAGACCCAGTACTTC. The encoded protein is CASSIRRGADRETQYF.